The subject of this entry is one TCR beta chain. The data were obtained in a study of T-cell reconstitution after alpha-beta-depleted transplantation in children. V gave up 0 bases and J gave up 4 bases; unmatched junction bases: 4. The germline gives CDR1 SGHRS, CDR2 YFSETQ. The CDR3 has 15 residues. Preparation of the TCRbeta library involved a method that used unique molecular identifiers. TCRdb re-analysed the PCR reads in MiXCR, keeping a single row per CDR3 protein. The sample consists of roughly 300,000 distinct CDR3 sequences, around 9.6% of them appearing once. Specimen: PBMCs from the stem cell graft donor, collected from the stem cell graft. This sequence was found in a human donor who donated a stem cell graft to a child with SCID. The rearrangement joins TRBV5-1 to TRBJ2-5; 9 bases align to TRBD2. For the CDR3, the DNA is TGCGCCAGCAGCTTGGAAAGCGGGGGGTTAGAGACCCAGTACTTC. Protein product: CASSLESGGLETQYF.